Shown below are 25 T cell receptor beta chains from a single sample sequenced in a study of T-cell reconstitution after alpha-beta-depleted transplantation in children. A TCRbeta library incorporating unique molecular identifiers was prepared. From the PCR reads, TCRdb called clonotypes with MiXCR, one entry per CDR3 protein. The profile shows hundreds of thousands of distinct CDR3 sequences, around 12% of them singletons. Sequenced material: PBMCs, taken before TCRalphabeta/CD19-depleted stem cell transplant. These receptors all stem from a girl aged 2-15 years with congenital amegakaryocytic thrombocytopenia, due to receive a stem cell transplant.

A few counts support this clonotype. This chain joins TRBV20-1 and TRBJ1-6; TRBD1 aligns across 12 bases. Trimming took 6 bases from V and 10 from J; bases not matched to a gene: 7. The CDR3 has 14 residues. CDR1 is DFQATT, CDR2 SNEGSKA, per germline (reference sequence). CDR3 protein: CSAQAGTGGSPLHF. CDR3 bases: TGCAGTGCCCAGGCGGGGACAGGGGGCTCACCCCTCCACTTT.

Many counts were recorded for this clonotype. V and J are TRBV5-1 and TRBJ1-6, with D perhaps TRBD1 (6 bases). Trimming took off 1 base at V and 8 bases at J, with 19 bases between the two ends. From germline, CDR1 is SGHRS and CDR2 YFSETQ. CDR3 length equals 17 residues. The CDR3: CASSLRTGSSMDSPLHF. The DNA for the CDR3 is TGCGCCAGCAGCTTGAGAACAGGGTCGTCAATGGATTCACCCCTCCACTTT.

The rearrangement joins TRBV28 to TRBJ2-1; D is perhaps TRBD1 or TRBD2 (5 bases each). V lost 5 bases to trimming and J lost 7 bases, with 27 bases between them. CDR3 size: 18 residues. Germline CDR1 and CDR2: MDHEN and SYDVKM. In nucleotides, the CDR3 is TGTGCCAGCAGTGACCGGAGTTCGGGACCTCGGTCGCAGAATGAGCAGTTCTTC. It encodes CASSDRSSGPRSQNEQFF.

This clonotype has ten or more counts. The chain has TRBV29-1 and TRBJ1-5; D is undetermined. Germline CDR1 SQVTM, CDR2 ANQGSEA. V dropped 5 bases and J dropped 3 bases, with 11 bases sitting between them. The CDR3 covers 13 residues. The CDR3 bases are TGCAGCGTTCAACCGGGGTCCAATCAGCCCCAGCATTTT. It codes for CSVQPGSNQPQHF.

This clonotype was seen at least ten times. This rearrangement joins TRBV27 to TRBJ2-3; a weak D match, TRBD2 (5 bases). Germline assignment: CDR1 MNHEY and CDR2 SMNVEV (reference sequence). Trimming cost V 2 bases and J 7 bases, with 10 bases left between them. This CDR3 is built from 13 residues. In DNA form, the CDR3 reads TGTGCCAGCAGTTTAAACTTCGGGAATACGCAGTATTTT. Translation gives CASSLNFGNTQYF.

The genes are TRBV20-1 and TRBJ2-1; a possible D gene is TRBD2 (5 bases). V was pared by 3 bases and J by 5 bases, with 11 bases between. Looked up from germline, CDR1 is DFQATT and CDR2 is SNEGSKA (reference sequence). The CDR3 loop spans 13 amino acids. The CDR3 spells CSASGMSDNEQFF. In DNA form, the CDR3 reads TGCAGTGCTAGCGGGATGAGCGACAATGAGCAGTTCTTC.

A few counts support this clonotype. J is TRBJ1-5 and V is TRBV18; no reliable D call. V was trimmed by 2 bases and J by 8 bases, leaving 10 bases between them. CDR1 and CDR2 from the germline V gene are KGHSH and LQKENI. The CDR3 is 13 residues long. The CDR3 region has the DNA TGTGCCAGCTCACCAGAGGTTCAGGAGCCCCAGCATTTT. It encodes CASSPEVQEPQHF.

This clonotype was observed at least ten times. The chain carries TRBV20-1 and TRBJ2-7, with 10 bases lining up with TRBD2. The CDR3 contains 14 residues. Trimming at V came to 5 bases and at J to 0 bases, leaving 4 bases not matched to a gene. Germline CDR1 is DFQATT and CDR2 is SNEGSKA (reference sequence). The CDR3 is CSALGLAVSYEQYF. The CDR3 nucleotides read TGCAGTGCTTTAGGACTAGCGGTCTCCTACGAGCAGTACTTC.

The table lists this clonotype with many counts. The CDR3 is CSTRDRVGYTF. The CDR3 DNA sequence: TGCAGCACCCGGGACAGGGTCGGCTACACCTTC. The rearrangement uses TRBV29-1 and TRBJ1-2; 9 nucleotides line up with TRBD1. Germline assignment: CDR1 SQVTM and CDR2 ANQGSEA. The CDR3 spans 11 residues. J gave up 8 bases and V 8 bases, and 6 bases lay outside the gene matches.

Remarks on this clonotype: A clone one base away is much larger, so this may be a read error. Without the conserved terminal phenylalanine or tryptophan, this CDR3 likely stems from a read error. CDR3 coding DNA: TGTGCCATCAGTGAAGCCGGGAGGCCTTCCTACAATGAGCAGTTCCTC. It specifies CAISEAGRPSYNEQFL. V and J are TRBV10-3 and TRBJ2-1, with 7 bases identical to TRBD2. Germline CDR1 reads ENHRY; CDR2 reads SYGVKD. CDR3 length: 16 amino acids. V lost 3 bases to trimming and J lost 1 base; unmatched junction nucleotides: 6.

This clonotype was observed many times. CDR3 coding DNA: TGTGCCAGCAGCCCACTACCTGGTGAGCAGTTCTTC. It yields the protein CASSPLPGEQFF. The chain is built from TRBV12-3 or TRBV12-4 and TRBJ2-1; D is unclear. The CDR3 spans 12 residues. V lost 6 bases and J 9 bases, leaving 12 bases between the germline ends.

This clonotype came up a few times. One junction end disagrees with the germline gene, perhaps due to a read error. The chain uses TRBV20-1 and TRBJ1-2; 9 nucleotides match TRBD1. Germline CDR1 reads DFQATT; CDR2 reads SNEGSKA (reference sequence). This CDR3 comprises 17 residues. The CDR3 region is CCARPTGGGLSHYGYTF. The CDR3 bases are TGCTGTGCTAGACCGACAGGGGGAGGGTTGTCTCACTATGGCTACACCTTC.

The sample holds a few counts of this clonotype. The chain joins TRBV5-1 to TRBJ2-1, with TRBD1 matching over 9 bases. Unmatched junction bases numbered 10, after V lost 4 bases and J lost 8 bases. CDR1 is SGHRS and CDR2 is YFSETQ in the germline V gene. The length of the CDR3 is 15 residues. The CDR3 spells CASSTPQGAGDEQFF. CDR3 DNA sequence: TGCGCCAGCAGCACCCCACAGGGGGCGGGAGATGAGCAGTTCTTC.

V usage is TRBV20-1 and J usage is TRBJ1-2; 8 bases map to TRBD1. The germline gives CDR1 DFQATT, CDR2 SNEGSKA (reference sequence). The CDR3 is 15 amino acids. V dropped 3 bases and J dropped 5; count of bases not matched to a gene: 11. The CDR3 is CSASTATGGGYGYTF. The CDR3 DNA is TGCAGTGCTAGCACCGCCACAGGGGGAGGGTATGGCTACACCTTC.

This clonotype was recorded many times. J is TRBJ1-2 and V is TRBV12-3 or TRBV12-4; D is uncertain. The ends were cut back, 5 bases at V and 4 bases at J, with 14 bases in the middle. The CDR3 totals 14 residues. The CDR3 here is CASSRQTRGYGYTF. The CDR3 nucleotides read TGTGCCAGCAGTCGCCAGACACGGGGCTATGGCTACACCTTC.

This clonotype has ten or more counts. The rearrangement links TRBV28 to TRBJ2-7, with D perhaps matching TRBD2 (6 bases). CDR1 MDHEN and CDR2 SYDVKM come from the germline V gene. This CDR3 spans 14 amino acids. V was cut by 7 bases and J by 5 bases, with 18 bases left in between. CDR3: CASKFSGGLDEQYF. For the CDR3, the DNA is TGTGCCAGCAAATTCTCCGGGGGATTAGACGAGCAGTACTTC.

This clonotype was detected only a few times. The chain has TRBV7-9 and TRBJ1-2, with 9 positions matching TRBD1. Germline lookup yields CDR1 SEHNR and CDR2 FQNEAQ (reference sequence). V lost 4 bases to trimming and J lost 6 bases; unmatched junction nucleotides: 3. This CDR3 contains 13 residues. CDR3 nucleotides: TGTGCCAGCAGCTGGGACAGGGTCGATGGCTACACCTTC. This codes for CASSWDRVDGYTF. Variable domain in full (rest from reference TRBV7-9 and TRBJ1-2): DTGVSQNPRHKITKRGQNVTFRCDPISEHNRLYWYRQTLGQGPEFLTYFQNEAQLEKSRLLSDRFSAERPKGSFSTLEIQRTEQGDSAMYLCASSWDRVDGYTFGSGTRLTVV.

This clonotype has ten or more counts. The chain carries TRBV20-1 and TRBJ2-1; tentatively, D is TRBD1 or TRBD2 (5 bases each). Trimming removed 5 bases at V and 4 bases at J, with 12 bases between. The germline V gene has CDR1 DFQATT and CDR2 SNEGSKA (reference sequence). The CDR3 runs to 13 residues. CDR3 coding DNA: TGCAGTGCTCTCCGGGACGCGTACAATGAGCAGTTCTTC. It specifies CSALRDAYNEQFF.

This clonotype was counted many times. The rearrangement links TRBV5-6 to TRBJ2-1, with D possibly matching TRBD2 (6 bases). The CDR3 runs to 15 residues. The V and J ends lost 2 bases and 7 bases respectively, with 16 bases between them. Germline V gives CDR1 SGHDT, CDR2 YYEEEE. The DNA for the CDR3 is TGTGCCAGCAGCTTTGGTAGCGGTCTGAGGAATGAGCAGTTCTTC. It is translated as CASSFGSGLRNEQFF.

This clonotype showed up many times. This chain links TRBV29-1 with TRBJ2-1, with 13 bases that match TRBD2. Germline values: CDR1 SQVTM, CDR2 ANQGSEA. This CDR3 spans 15 amino acids. Losses at the gene ends were 5 bases for V and 7 bases for J; bases not matched to a gene: 8. DNA for the CDR3: TGCAGCGTTTCGGGACTAGCGGGATCGGGGAATGAGCAGTTCTTC. Protein product: CSVSGLAGSGNEQFF.

J is TRBJ2-4 and V is TRBV12-3 or TRBV12-4, with a weak D call TRBD1 (6 bases). The V end lost 2 bases, the J end lost 7 bases, and 9 bases lay between the germline ends. The CDR3 is 13 amino acids. Here the CDR3 reads CASSLSTGNIQYF. The DNA of the CDR3 is TGTGCCAGCAGTTTAAGTACAGGGAACATTCAGTACTTC.

This clonotype was seen repeatedly, ten times or more. V and J are TRBV5-1 and TRBJ1-1; D remains unclear. Trimming shortened V by 1 base and J by 1 base, and 11 bases separated the two germline ends. Germline V gene data show CDR1 as SGHRS and CDR2 as YFSETQ. The CDR3 loop spans 15 amino acids. CDR3 sequence: CASSLYTSQNTEAFF. Written as DNA, the CDR3 is TGCGCCAGCAGCTTGTACACCAGCCAGAACACTGAAGCTTTCTTT.

This clonotype was seen more than once but under ten times. V usage is TRBV20-1 and J usage is TRBJ2-3; 11 bases match TRBD2. Losses at the gene ends were 5 bases for V and 5 bases for J; bases not matched to a gene: 9. This CDR3 region has 15 residues. CDR1 is DFQATT, CDR2 SNEGSKA, per germline (reference sequence). The CDR3 region has the DNA TGCAGTGCTGTCCCACTAGCGGGAGAGGGAGATACGCAGTATTTT. This translates into CSAVPLAGEGDTQYF.

The J gene is TRBJ2-3, the V gene TRBV7-6, with D possibly being TRBD2 (6 bases). Germline V gives CDR1 SGHVS, CDR2 FNYEAQ. The CDR3 has 15 amino acids. Trimming removed 5 bases at V and 0 bases at J, with 12 bases between. This chain's CDR3 is CASSRGLPSTDTQYF. CDR3 nucleotide sequence: TGTGCCAGCAGCCGGGGACTCCCTAGCACAGATACGCAGTATTTT.

This clonotype has just a few counts. J is TRBJ2-7 and V is TRBV5-1; 8 nucleotides agree with TRBD1. V lost 4 bases and J lost 3; bases outside the gene matches: 12. Germline CDR1 is SGHRS and CDR2 is YFSETQ. The CDR3 extends over 16 amino acids. The CDR3 loop reads CASSEHRTGIYYEQYF. For the CDR3, the DNA is TGCGCCAGCAGCGAGCACAGGACAGGGATTTACTACGAGCAGTACTTC.